One and the same sample provided the 21 T cell receptor beta chains below, sequenced in a study of blood T cell repertoires in COVID-19. TCRdb's copy holds only in-frame clones and misses some; the assay was immunoSEQ multiplex PCR. The sample yields approximately 170,000 clones, roughly nine tenths seen once. Material: peripheral blood. The receptors shown here come from a young man with acute or convalescent COVID-19.

The rearrangement links TRBV6-5 to TRBJ2-1; D is possibly TRBD2 (5 bases). Per germline, CDR1 MNHEY and CDR2 SVGAGI. V lost 6 bases to trimming and J lost 6 bases, with 18 bases between them. The CDR3 is 15 amino acids. The CDR3 reads CASRPTAAGSNEQFF. The CDR3 coding sequence is TGTGCCAGCAGACCCACAGCGGCAGGAAGCAATGAGCAGTTCTTC.

The chain links TRBV15 to TRBJ2-1; 12 bases are a match to TRBD2. Looked up from germline, CDR1 is LNHNV and CDR2 is YYDKDF (reference sequence). J gave up 5 bases and V 1 base, and 3 bases lay outside the gene matches. The CDR3 extends over 16 amino acids. CDR3: CATSRAASGRDNEQFF. In DNA, the CDR3 is TGTGCCACCAGCAGAGCGGCTAGCGGGAGGGACAATGAGCAGTTCTTC.

For this clone: At one end, the junction sequence differs from germline, possibly due to a read error. CDR3 bases: TGTGCTAGTGGGGAAGACGACAGGGGATCCTTC. It is translated as CASGEDDRGSF. The chain recombines TRBV12-5 with TRBJ2-7; 8 nucleotides line up with TRBD1. CDR3 length: 11 residues. Germline V CDR1 and CDR2: LGHNT, FRNRAP.

The rearrangement joins TRBV30 to TRBJ1-2; 9 positions match TRBD1. The germline V gene encodes CDR1 GTSNPN and CDR2 SVGIG (reference sequence). The junction had 3 bases not matched to a gene; V was cut back by 1 base and J by 6 bases. The CDR3 is made up of 13 amino acids. CDR3 bases: TGTGCCTGGAGTGGGACAGGGGTTCATGGCTACACCTTC. Translated, it gives CAWSGTGVHGYTF. The complete variable domain, with remaining parts taken from reference TRBV30 and TRBJ1-2, reads SQTIHQWPATLVQPVGSPLSLECTVEGTSNPNLYWYRQAAGRGLQLLFYSVGIGQISSEVPQNLSASRPQDRQFILSSKKLLLSDSGFYLCAWSGTGVHGYTFGSGTRLTVV.

The gene calls are TRBV6-5 and TRBJ1-1, with D possibly being TRBD1 (5 bases). V was trimmed by 5 bases and J by 7 bases, leaving 11 bases between them. Germline V lookup: CDR1 MNHEY, CDR2 SVGAGI. The CDR3 extends over 12 amino acids. The CDR3 nucleotides read TGTGCCAGCAGTAAACGGGGGTTTGAAGCTTTCTTT. Translating it yields CASSKRGFEAFF.

The chain is built from TRBV30 and TRBJ1-4, with TRBD1 matching 7 bases. There are 15 residues in the CDR3. In germline, CDR1 is GTSNPN, CDR2 SVGIG (reference sequence). Unmatched junction bases numbered 6, after V lost 2 bases and J lost 3 bases. The chain's CDR3 is CAWSSRDSSNEKLFF. CDR3 nucleotide sequence: TGTGCCTGGAGTTCACGGGACAGCTCTAATGAAAAACTGTTTTTT.

The chain uses TRBV12-5 and TRBJ2-5; TRBD2 aligns across 7 bases. Trimming at V came to 6 bases and at J to 1 base, leaving 5 bases not matched to a gene. The CDR3 runs to 14 residues. The germline gives CDR1 LGHNT, CDR2 FRNRAP. The CDR3, as DNA: TGTGCTAGTGGACCGGGAGGCCCCCAAGAGACCCAGTACTTC. Translating gives CASGPGGPQETQYF.

This clone has more than one count but fewer than ten. The chain employs TRBV5-1 and TRBJ1-4, with D perhaps TRBD1 (6 bases). The V end was cut by 4 bases, the J end by 2 bases, with 15 bases between. Germline lookup yields CDR1 SGHRS and CDR2 YFSETQ. The CDR3 has 16 residues. The CDR3 region is CASSINRVGTNEKLFF. The CDR3 nucleotides are TGCGCCAGCAGCATCAACAGGGTGGGGACTAATGAAAAACTGTTTTTT.

The chain couples TRBV9 to TRBJ1-1; 7 nucleotides match TRBD1. The germline V gene encodes CDR1 SGDLS and CDR2 YYNGEE. The J segment lost 1 base and the V segment lost 0 bases, leaving 6 bases of the junction unmatched. The CDR3 length is 16 residues. The DNA for the CDR3 is TGTGCCAGCAGCGTAGGCCCGGACAGGCAGAACACTGAAGCTTTCTTT. Protein sequence: CASSVGPDRQNTEAFF.

CDR3 in DNA: TGTGCCAGCAGCCTGACATCACTGAACTATGGCTACACCTTC. Translating it yields CASSLTSLNYGYTF. This rearrangement joins TRBV7-9 to TRBJ1-2; D uncertain. Germline V lookup: CDR1 SEHNR, CDR2 FQNEAQ (reference sequence). The CDR3 is 14 amino acids. Trimming removed 5 bases at V and 2 bases at J, with 12 bases between.

J is TRBJ1-1 and V is TRBV20-1; tentatively, D is TRBD1 (5 bases). The V gene lost 6 bases and the J gene lost 6 bases, with 11 bases spanning the gap. This CDR3 is built from 11 residues. The germline V gene has CDR1 DFQATT and CDR2 SNEGSKA (reference sequence). For the CDR3, the DNA is TGCAGTGCAACCGACAGTCCTGAAGCTTTCTTT. It yields the protein CSATDSPEAFF.

The chain combines TRBV5-1 with TRBJ1-2, with D hard to call. The length of the CDR3 is 14 residues. V lost 7 bases and J 2 bases, leaving 15 bases between the germline ends. CDR1 is SGHRS, CDR2 YFSETQ, per germline. The CDR3 is CASSSRGENYGYTF. Here the CDR3 DNA reads TGCGCCAGCTCCTCCCGCGGCGAGAACTATGGCTACACCTTC.

The chain couples TRBV11-2 to TRBJ2-2; TRBD2 agrees at 8 bases. The germline V gene has CDR1 SGHAT and CDR2 FQNNGV. V lost 5 bases and J lost 5; bases outside the gene matches: 7. The CDR3 runs to 15 residues. The CDR3 region is CASSQFPGGTGELFF. The CDR3 nucleotides are TGTGCCAGCAGCCAATTTCCGGGAGGGACCGGGGAGCTGTTTTTT.

The chain combines TRBV6-4 with TRBJ2-7; TRBD2 aligns across 9 bases. CDR3 length equals 15 residues. The germline V gene encodes CDR1 MRHNA and CDR2 SNTAGT. Trimming removed 5 bases from V and 1 base from J; junction bases left unmatched: 6. The chain's CDR3 is CASSPVAGVSYEQYF. CDR3 DNA: TGTGCCAGCAGTCCGGTAGCGGGAGTATCCTACGAGCAGTACTTC.

V and J are TRBV12-3 or TRBV12-4 and TRBJ2-4; TRBD1 might be the D (5 bases). This CDR3 is built from 13 residues. V dropped 3 bases and J dropped 8 bases, with 11 bases sitting between them. For the CDR3, the DNA is TGTGCCAGCAGTTTTCAGGGAAGACACATTCAGTACTTC. This encodes CASSFQGRHIQYF.

J is TRBJ2-3 and V is TRBV5-5, with D possibly TRBD1 on 5 matching bases. Germline V CDR1 and CDR2: SGHKS, YYEKEE (reference sequence). The CDR3 contains 14 residues. V dropped 3 bases and J dropped 4 bases, with 12 bases sitting between them. CDR3 in amino acids: CASSSLAGPDTQYF. CDR3 in DNA: TGTGCCAGCAGCTCGCTTGCAGGGCCAGATACGCAGTATTTT. Variable domain in full (rest from reference TRBV5-5 and TRBJ2-3): DAGVTQSPTHLIKTRGQQVTLRCSPISGHKSVSWYQQVLGQGPQFIFQYYEKEERGRGNFPDRFSARQFPNYSSELNVNALLLGDSALYLCASSSLAGPDTQYFGPGTRLTVL.

This clone was seen once. The V gene is TRBV5-1, the J gene TRBJ2-5; 15 nucleotides match TRBD2. This CDR3 comprises 15 residues. After removal of 4 bases from V and 5 bases from J, the junction contained 3 bases not matched to a gene. CDR1 SGHRS and CDR2 YFSETQ come from the germline V gene. This CDR3 reads CASSGTSGRWETQYF. In nucleotides, the CDR3 is TGCGCCAGCAGCGGGACTAGCGGGAGGTGGGAGACCCAGTACTTC.

This clone was counted between two and nine times. This chain links TRBV6-5 with TRBJ1-4; D remains unclear. V was shortened by 0 bases and J by 8 bases, with 7 bases between the two germline ends. CDR1 is MNHEY, CDR2 SVGAGI, per germline. CDR3 size: 13 residues. CDR3 DNA: TGTGCCAGCAGTTACTCCCGTCTCGAAAAACTGTTTTTT. Residues: CASSYSRLEKLFF.

The J gene is TRBJ1-1, the V gene TRBV19; possibly TRBD1 for D (5 bases). Germline CDR1 and CDR2: LNHDA and SQIVND (reference sequence). The length of the CDR3 is 16 residues. Trimming took off 3 bases at V and 5 bases at J, with 19 bases between the two ends. The CDR3 reads CASSMGRGMSTTEAFF. The CDR3, as DNA: TGTGCCAGTAGTATGGGTAGGGGCATGAGTACGACTGAAGCTTTCTTT.

J is TRBJ1-2 and V is TRBV6-5; 7 nucleotides match TRBD1. With V trimmed by 6 bases and J by 8 bases, 9 bases remained unmatched. The length of the CDR3 is 13 residues. Per the germline V gene, CDR1 is MNHEY and CDR2 is SVGAGI. The CDR3 reads CASRETGLEGYTF. The CDR3 nucleotides read TGTGCCAGCAGGGAGACAGGGTTGGAGGGCTACACCTTC.

V is TRBV19 and J is TRBJ2-5, with a weak D call TRBD1 (6 bases). Germline CDR1 reads LNHDA; CDR2 reads SQIVND (reference sequence). V was trimmed by 7 bases and J by 5 bases, leaving 17 bases between them. The CDR3 is 14 residues long. CDR3 nucleotides: TGTGCCAGTACCTCACAGGGACGCGGCGAGACCCAGTACTTC. The encoded protein is CASTSQGRGETQYF.